The source of this T cell receptor (beta chain) is a study of somatic mutations in cytotoxic T cells in rheumatoid arthritis. Overall study context: After diagnosis, patient blood (about 27 ml EDTA) was drawn right away, before any treatment was given. Flow-sorting brought some V beta antibody-stained T-cell populations to nearly 100% purity, V beta1+ cells sequenced for TCRB among them.

This clone was seen more than once but under ten times. Its antigen is as yet unknown. Positive selection with magnetic beads achieved the isolation of CD4+ and CD8+ cells, followed by a flow cytometry check of purity. There are 12 residues in the CDR3. The V and J ends lost 6 bases and 2 bases respectively, with 5 bases between them. CDR1 and CDR2 from the germline V gene are LNHDA and SQIVND (reference sequence). Overall study results and limits: CD8+ clonality increased with age in rheumatoid arthritis patients but not in healthy controls.

Profiling relied on immunoSEQ multiplex PCR, and the TCRdb table lists in-frame clones only, not all of them. The data hold almost 15,000 clones, with 60% to 75% observed a single time. This chain links TRBV19 with TRBJ1-5; D unresolved. The receptor comes from an adult with rheumatoid arthritis. The sequenced material came from CD8+ T cells sorted from blood. CDR3 nucleotides: TGTGCCAGTAGACTGGGCAATCAGCCCCAGCATTTT. Encoded protein: CASRLGNQPQHF. The whole variable domain, filled in from reference TRBV19 and TRBJ1-5, reads DGGITQSPKYLFRKEGQNVTLSCEQNLNHDAMYWYRQDPGQGLRLIYYSQIVNDFQKGDIAEGYSVSREKKESFPLTVTSAQKNPTAFYLCASRLGNQPQHFGDGTRLSIL.